The rows below give T cell receptor beta chains drawn from one sample of a study of T cell responses to AZD1222 COVID-19 vaccine. The protocol was immunoSEQ multiplex PCR, while the TCRdb copy is restricted to in-frame clones and leaves out a portion. The sample lists under 140,000 clones, 85% to 95% occurring once. The material was peripheral blood, obtained on day 0 of AZD1222 vaccination. These receptor sequences come from an adult in good health. CDR3s leave out the opening cysteine and the closing phenylalanine or tryptophan.

v_call,j_call,cdr3_aa
TRBV7-2,TRBJ1-5,ASSLYRSDQPQH
TRBV7-3,TRBJ2-3,ASSLGLAGWTDTQY
TRBV3-1/TRBV3-2,TRBJ1-6,ASSPTGYNSPLH
TRBV20-1,TRBJ2-5,SASRGIGYQETQY
TRBV5-1,TRBJ2-3,ASSLEGLIGGRPPRGGTDTQY
TRBV7-9,TRBJ1-1,ASTTQNLNTEAF
TRBV2,TRBJ1-4,ASSEFSINEKLF
TRBV7-9,TRBJ1-1,ASKRDSKNTEAF
TRBV12-5,TRBJ2-3,ASGQQTGGVTYTQY
TRBV29-1,TRBJ1-2,SVAASRGGGYT
TRBV30,TRBJ1-6,AWRGTGSPLH
TRBV3-1/TRBV3-2,TRBJ1-1,ASSQDWVSEAF
TRBV15,TRBJ2-6,ATSKDSNSGANVLT
TRBV4-1,TRBJ2-7,ASSQVSGTYEQY
TRBV19,TRBJ1-2,ASRGTGSSYGYT
TRBV15,TRBJ2-5,ATSIKWQPRETQY
TRBV18,TRBJ2-1,ASSFGGAYNEQF
TRBV6-5,TRBJ1-1,ASSSWTRGSAF
TRBV5-6,TRBJ1-2,ASSLRLTGLGYGYT
TRBV2,TRBJ1-1,ALSGALTEAF